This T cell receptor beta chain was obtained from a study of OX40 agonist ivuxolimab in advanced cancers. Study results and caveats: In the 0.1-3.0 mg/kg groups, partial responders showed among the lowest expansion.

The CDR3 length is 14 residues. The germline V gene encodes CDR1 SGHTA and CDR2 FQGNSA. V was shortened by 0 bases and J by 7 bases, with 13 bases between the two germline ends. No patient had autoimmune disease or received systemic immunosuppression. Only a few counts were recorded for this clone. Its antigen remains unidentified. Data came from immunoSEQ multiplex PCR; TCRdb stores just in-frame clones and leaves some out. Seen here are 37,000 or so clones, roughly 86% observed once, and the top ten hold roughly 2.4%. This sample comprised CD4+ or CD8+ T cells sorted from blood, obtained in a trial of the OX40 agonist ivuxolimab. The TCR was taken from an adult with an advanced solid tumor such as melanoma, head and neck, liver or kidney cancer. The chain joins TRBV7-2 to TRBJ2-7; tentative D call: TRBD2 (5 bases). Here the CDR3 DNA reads TGTGCCAGCAGCTTAGCGACCACTAGGCGAGAGCAGTACTTC. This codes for CASSLATTRREQYF.